This TCR beta chain was sequenced for a study of blood T cell repertoires in COVID-19. On the study more broadly: In each case, the material was cDNA or gDNA derived from T cells, B-cell-depleted T cells, or PBMCs.

In the original workflow: Nucleated cell counts were estimated from reference gene primer amplification. Only in-frame clones appear in the TCRdb table, and some are missing; sequencing was by immunoSEQ multiplex PCR. D and trimming come from the DNA, and the V and J calls and clone size come from that table. The sample has 150,000 or so clones; about 89% are singletons. V lost 3 bases to trimming and J lost 5 bases; unmatched junction nucleotides: 5. In germline, CDR1 is LNHDA, CDR2 SQIVND (reference sequence). CDR3 length equals 14 residues. Concerning this clone: Other DNA sequences in the same sample also yield this CDR3.

Sequenced material: peripheral blood. J is TRBJ1-1 and V is TRBV19, with 8 bases aligning to TRBD1. The receptor was isolated from a man in his sixties with COVID-19, enrolled during active disease. The chain's CDR3 is CASSIDRGNTEAFF. CDR3 nucleotides: TGTGCCAGTAGTATTGACAGGGGAAATACTGAAGCTTTCTTT.